The entry that follows covers one TCR beta chain sequence. Its target is not known. Read coverage stops 3 residues before the CDR3 terminus; the germline J gene supplies the remainder. The data derive from a study of T cells in women clearing cervical HPV infection. Study-level points and caveats: Associations may precede or follow infection; HPV-specific or memory T cells were not isolated.

CDR1 is SGHVS and CDR2 is FNYEAQ in the germline V gene. This CDR3 is built from 14 residues. Trimming at V came to 9 bases and at J to 3 bases, leaving 7 bases not matched to a gene. Clones were read by immunoSEQ multiplex PCR, and TCRdb kept only the in-frame ones, dropping some. The specimen's table records 45,000 to 50,000 clones. V gene TRBV7-6 combines with J gene TRBJ1-5; 8 positions agree with TRBD1. Sequencing used blood buffy coat. This clonotype originated in a woman between 18 and 70 years old with a cervical HPV16 infection that either progressed to CIN3+ or cleared (not recorded which). The CDR3 bases that were read are TGTGCCAGTTCCGAGACAGGGGTCAATCAGCCC. Its protein product is CASSETGVNQP. The CDR3 in its entirety is CASSETGVNQPQHF.